The TCR beta chain described here comes from a study of Graves' ophthalmopathy and Graves' hyperthyroidism. Study results and caveats: Most clonotypes expanded in thyroid above 0.001 frequency were present in blood too.

The CDR3 sequence is 15 residues long. Germline V CDR1 and CDR2: SGHRS, YFSETQ. The study amplified TCR beta CDR3 regions using RNA transcripts. The first round was an RT-PCR with HTBI primers, and the second round was a multiplex PCR. TCRdb re-called the multiplex PCR reads through MiXCR, storing one row per CDR3 protein. The data show a few hundred thousand distinct CDR3 sequences, under 45% seen once. In this sample, this clonotype turned up many times. The antigen remains undetermined. A read error may account for a junction end that differs from germline. The clonotype was recovered from an adult man with Graves' hyperthyroidism. The specimen sequenced was peripheral blood or thyroid tissue (not recorded which). This rearrangement joins TRBV5-1 to TRBJ1-5; D is possibly TRBD1 (5 bases). CDR3 loop: CASSLAGHSNQPQHF. The DNA of the CDR3 is TGTGCCAGCAGCTTAGCCGGACATAGCAATCAGCCCCAGCATTTT.